This T cell receptor (beta chain) was sequenced during a study of OX40 agonist ivuxolimab in advanced cancers. Study in general: At 0.01 to 10 mg/kg, ivuxolimab was administered intravenously to patients every 2 weeks. Dose-escalation patients were diagnosed with hepatocellular carcinoma, melanoma, renal cell cancer or head and neck cancer.

This CDR3 is built from 14 residues. V lost 7 bases, J lost 4 bases, and 16 bases lay in between. Germline V gene sequence: CDR1 LNHDA, CDR2 SQIVND (reference sequence). Study-level findings and limits: No determination was made of the antigen specificity of the expanded peripheral T cells. At 0.1-3.0 mg/kg, partial responders had clonal expansion among the lowest observed.

The table came from immunoSEQ multiplex PCR; TCRdb's copy has only in-frame clones and leaves some out. The sample consists of fewer than 11,000 clones, approximately 80% of them appearing once. In regard to this clone: The antigen remains undetermined.

This clonotype originated in an adult with an advanced solid tumor such as melanoma, head and neck, liver or kidney cancer. This chain uses TRBV19 with TRBJ1-2, with D unresolved. The sequences come from CD4+ or CD8+ T cells sorted from blood, collected in a trial of the OX40 agonist ivuxolimab. In nucleotides, the CDR3 is TGTGCCAGTAAGGTTTTCCCCCTCTTCTATGGCTACACCTTC. This gives the protein CASKVFPLFYGYTF.